The 31 T cell receptor beta chains in this list originate from one sample, sequenced in a study of cytomegalovirus exposure and HLA in healthy donors (dated by TCRdb to the late 2010s). Libraries came from the immunoSEQ multiplex PCR assay. A mixture of 60 forward primers for TCR Vbeta segments and 13 reverse primers for TCR Jbeta segments was used in the multiplex PCR. As stored in TCRdb, this immuneACCESS dataset retains in-frame rearrangements with V and J assigned. A fraction of the clones does not appear; measured against another copy, unresolved V genes explain less than half of the discrepancy, and the remainder lacks a known reason. For this sample the table gives roughly 100,000 clones, of which roughly 80% were detected only once. The ten largest clones take up approximately 7.2% of the sample. The specimen sequenced was PBMCs. These receptors came from a young man in good health and CMV-seropositive.

The rearrangement joins TRBV30 to TRBJ1-1; 8 nucleotides line up with TRBD1. V trimming: 3 bases; J trimming: 8 bases; junction bases outside the gene matches: 2. Germline CDR1 and CDR2: GTSNPN and SVGIG (reference sequence). The CDR3 sequence is 11 residues long. This CDR3 reads CAWSRQGEAFF. The DNA for the CDR3 is TGTGCCTGGAGCCGACAGGGGGAAGCTTTCTTT.

The rearrangement joins TRBV6-5 to TRBJ2-2; 9 nucleotides match TRBD1. The CDR3 length is 15 residues. With 6 bases clipped from V and 7 bases from J, the junction kept 9 bases outside the gene matches. CDR1 and CDR2 (germline): MNHEY, SVGAGI. The CDR3 spells CASRGDRDVGGELFF. In nucleotides, the CDR3 is TGTGCCAGCAGGGGGGACAGGGATGTAGGCGGGGAGCTGTTTTTT.

The chain carries TRBV10-3 and TRBJ2-1, with TRBD1 matching 10 bases. Losses at the gene ends were 4 bases for V and 6 bases for J; bases not matched to a gene: 9. The CDR3 length is 16 residues. Germline V gives CDR1 ENHRY, CDR2 SYGVKD. Here the CDR3 reads CAISGSSGQGSNEQFF. The CDR3 DNA reads as TGTGCCATCAGTGGATCCTCGGGACAGGGGAGCAATGAGCAGTTCTTC.

This clone was counted a few times. The gene calls are TRBV6-4 and TRBJ2-2, with a possible D match to TRBD1 (6 bases). CDR1 is MRHNA and CDR2 is SNTAGT in the germline V gene. With 6 bases removed from V and 3 bases from J, the gap between germline ends came to 17 bases. This CDR3 has 16 amino acids. This chain's CDR3 is CASRTRGAGDTGELFF. The CDR3 DNA is TGTGCCAGCAGGACCCGAGGGGCAGGGGACACCGGGGAGCTGTTTTTT.

The chain is built from TRBV6-5 and TRBJ2-7; no definite D call. The germline V gene encodes CDR1 MNHEY and CDR2 SVGAGI. V dropped 1 base and J dropped 6 bases, with 4 bases sitting between them. CDR3 length: 11 amino acids. For the CDR3, the DNA is TGTGCCAGCAGTTACTTCAGCGAGCAGTACTTC. Protein product: CASSYFSEQYF.

This chain connects TRBV5-7 to TRBJ2-7; TRBD1 might be the D (5 bases). TRBV5-7 is identified as an open reading frame with a role that is uncertain. Deletions cut 0 bases from V and 5 bases from J, with 12 bases between. This CDR3 has 14 residues. CDR3 sequence (DNA): TGTGCCAGCAGCTTGGGGCAGGGTCTCGACGAGCAGTACTTC. It encodes CASSLGQGLDEQYF.

This clone was seen only a few times. The rearrangement joins TRBV6-1 to TRBJ1-4; 9 bases are shared with TRBD1. There are 15 residues in the CDR3. The germline V gene encodes CDR1 MNHNS and CDR2 SASEGT. The junction had 0 bases not matched to a gene; V was cut back by 4 bases and J by 0 bases. The CDR3 DNA is TGTGCCAGCAGTGGGACAGGGGCAACTAATGAAAAACTGTTTTTT. Protein sequence: CASSGTGATNEKLFF.

The V call is TRBV4-1, the J call TRBJ1-2, with 8 positions matching TRBD1. V dropped 4 bases and J dropped 2; count of bases not matched to a gene: 0. The CDR3 loop spans 13 amino acids. The germline gives CDR1 MGHRA, CDR2 YSYEKL. CDR3 region: CASSRDRNYGYTF. The CDR3 DNA is TGCGCCAGCAGCCGGGACAGGAACTATGGCTACACCTTC.

This chain joins TRBV28 and TRBJ2-7, with D possibly TRBD1 on 6 matching bases. The CDR3 consists of 13 residues. The V and J ends lost 5 bases and 2 bases respectively, with 10 bases between them. CDR1 is MDHEN, CDR2 SYDVKM, per germline. As DNA, the CDR3 is TGTGCCAGCAGTGGAGGACAGCCCTACGAGCAGTACTTC. Translated: CASSGGQPYEQYF. Using reference TRBV28 and TRBJ2-7 for the parts outside the CDR3, the full variable domain is DVKVTQSSRYLVKRTGEKVFLECVQDMDHENMFWYRQDPGLGLRLIYFSYDVKMKEKGDIPEGYSVSREKKERFSLILESASTNQTSMYLCASSGGQPYEQYFGPGTRLTVT.

The V call is TRBV9, the J call TRBJ2-2, with unresolved D. The CDR3 runs to 12 residues. The ends were cut back, 2 bases at V and 4 bases at J, with 3 bases in the middle. Germline V CDR1 and CDR2: SGDLS, YYNGEE. CDR3 DNA: TGTGCCAGCAGCGTTCGCACCGGGGAGCTGTTTTTT. Translation: CASSVRTGELFF.

The rearrangement links TRBV5-6 to TRBJ2-2; 9 nucleotides match TRBD1. The CDR3 consists of 17 residues. Germline V CDR1 and CDR2: SGHDT, YYEEEE. The V and J ends lost 4 bases and 0 bases, in that order; junction bases with no gene match: 7. CDR3 sequence: CASSDKGQGPNTGELFF. CDR3 sequence (DNA): TGTGCCAGCAGCGATAAGGGACAGGGCCCGAACACCGGGGAGCTGTTTTTT.

The V call is TRBV11-3, the J call TRBJ1-1, with D unclear. The V end lost 3 bases, the J end lost 1 base, and 9 bases lay between the germline ends. Germline values: CDR1 SGHNT, CDR2 YENEEA. The CDR3 is 14 residues long. The CDR3 here is CASSFGAGNTEAFF. DNA for the CDR3: TGTGCCAGCAGCTTCGGAGCCGGGAACACTGAAGCTTTCTTT.

This rearrangement joins TRBV6-4 to TRBJ1-1; a weak D match, TRBD1 (6 bases). The CDR3 sequence is 13 residues long. Trimming cost V 4 bases and J 2 bases, with 8 bases left between them. Germline V gene sequence: CDR1 MRHNA, CDR2 SNTAGT. CDR3 amino acids: CASSAQGNTEAFF. CDR3 nucleotides: TGTGCCAGCAGTGCACAGGGAAACACTGAAGCTTTCTTT.

V and J are TRBV9 and TRBJ1-1; D is ambiguous. CDR1 is SGDLS, CDR2 YYNGEE, per germline. The CDR3 loop spans 14 amino acids. Trimming removed 1 base at V and 1 base at J, with 8 bases between. The CDR3 spells CASSVSDQNTEAFF. In DNA form, the CDR3 reads TGTGCCAGCAGCGTAAGCGACCAGAACACTGAAGCTTTCTTT.

This clone has just a few counts. This chain links TRBV19 with TRBJ1-2; D perhaps matches TRBD1 (5 bases). The CDR3 is 17 residues long. Trimming left V 0 bases short and J 4 bases short, with 18 bases between. Germline V gene data show CDR1 as LNHDA and CDR2 as SQIVND (reference sequence). The CDR3 bases are TGTGCCAGTAGTATAGATATGTTTGGTGGACAAGTCTATGGCTACACCTTC. Amino acid sequence: CASSIDMFGGQVYGYTF.

The CDR3 bases are TGCGCCAGCAGCTTCCAGGGGGCGGGCAGCTACAATGAGCAGTTCTTC. Residues: CASSFQGAGSYNEQFF. This rearrangement joins TRBV5-1 to TRBJ2-1, with TRBD1 matching 8 bases. Germline V gene data show CDR1 as SGHRS and CDR2 as YFSETQ. The V and J ends lost 2 bases and 3 bases, in that order; junction bases with no gene match: 7. The CDR3 has 16 amino acids.

The chain carries TRBV5-5 and TRBJ2-1; TRBD2 matches at 10 bases. V was clipped by 1 base and J by 4 bases; unmatched bases: 8. The germline V gene has CDR1 SGHKS and CDR2 YYEKEE (reference sequence). The CDR3 contains 17 residues. CDR3 sequence: CASSLTQRGGNYNEQFF. CDR3 DNA sequence: TGTGCCAGCAGCTTGACCCAGCGGGGGGGAAATTACAATGAGCAGTTCTTC.

The J gene is TRBJ1-1, the V gene TRBV18; D perhaps matches TRBD1 (6 bases). This CDR3 has 19 residues. Germline V gene sequence: CDR1 KGHSH, CDR2 LQKENI. V was pared by 5 bases and J by 2 bases, with 27 bases between. The CDR3 nucleotides read TGTGCCAGCTCAATCCTCCAAGGGGGATCGGGATCCCTTAACACTGAAGCTTTCTTT. Amino acids: CASSILQGGSGSLNTEAFF.

V gene TRBV5-4 combines with J gene TRBJ2-3, with 8 bases lining up with TRBD1. Losses at the gene ends were 3 bases for V and 8 bases for J; bases not matched to a gene: 14. The CDR3 covers 16 residues. Germline V gives CDR1 SGHNT, CDR2 YYREEE (reference sequence). CDR3 in amino acids: CASSSQGAGGRATQYF. CDR3 sequence (DNA): TGTGCCAGCAGCTCCCAGGGGGCGGGTGGCCGTGCTACGCAGTATTTT.

V and J are TRBV5-4 and TRBJ1-3, with 8 positions matching TRBD1. V was pared by 7 bases and J by 1 base, with 13 bases of the junction left unmatched. Germline V gene data show CDR1 as SGHNT and CDR2 as YYREEE (reference sequence). The CDR3 has 17 residues. The CDR3 is CASQPGQGARSGNTIYF. For the CDR3, the DNA is TGTGCCAGCCAGCCCGGCCAGGGGGCGCGGTCTGGAAACACCATATATTTT.

This clone has a single count. The gene calls are TRBV18 and TRBJ2-6; D is unresolved. The CDR3 has 14 residues. Germline loops: CDR1 KGHSH, CDR2 LQKENI. Trimming removed 2 bases at V and 2 bases at J, with 4 bases between. The CDR3 loop reads CASSPSPGANVLTF. The CDR3 nucleotides are TGTGCCAGCTCACCAAGCCCTGGGGCCAACGTCCTGACTTTC. The full variable domain, its missing parts supplied by reference TRBV18 and TRBJ2-6, is NAGVMQNPRHLVRRRGQEARLRCSPMKGHSHVYWYRQLPEEGLKFMVYLQKENIIDESGMPKERFSAEFPKEGPSILRIQQVVRGDSAAYFCASSPSPGANVLTFGAGSRLTVL.

J is TRBJ1-5 and V is TRBV28, with 8 positions matching TRBD1. V lost 3 bases and J lost 6; bases outside the gene matches: 13. Germline V lookup: CDR1 MDHEN, CDR2 SYDVKM. This CDR3 has 17 amino acids. CDR3 sequence: CASSLGGRQGRGQPQHF. Written as DNA, the CDR3 is TGTGCCAGCAGTTTGGGAGGGAGACAGGGGAGGGGTCAGCCCCAGCATTTT.

The chain has TRBV13 and TRBJ2-1; 12 bases line up with TRBD2. The germline V gene encodes CDR1 PRHDT and CDR2 FYEKMQ (reference sequence). The CDR3 runs 14 residues. V shed 6 bases, J shed 8 bases, and the junction held 5 bases outside the gene matches. In DNA form, the CDR3 reads TGTGCCAGCAGGCTAGCGGGGGGGCCACATGAGCAGTTCTTC. Translating gives CASRLAGGPHEQFF.

The gene calls are TRBV16 and TRBJ1-5; D perhaps matches TRBD1 (6 bases). Trimming shortened V by 3 bases and J by 5 bases, and 14 bases separated the two germline ends. Per germline, CDR1 KGHSY and CDR2 FQNENV. The CDR3 length is 15 residues. CDR3: CASSHSGGRDQPQHF. The CDR3, as DNA: TGTGCCAGCAGCCACTCGGGGGGGCGCGATCAGCCCCAGCATTTT.

J is TRBJ2-3 and V is TRBV4-1, with 8 bases that match TRBD1. The CDR3 runs to 14 residues. V shed 3 bases, J shed 8 bases, and the junction held 7 bases outside the gene matches. Germline V gene data show CDR1 as MGHRA and CDR2 as YSYEKL. The CDR3 DNA is TGCGCCAGCAGCCAGGGACAGGCCCCGGGTACGCAGTATTTT. Protein: CASSQGQAPGTQYF.

V and J are TRBV4-3 and TRBJ2-3; 7 positions match TRBD2. Unmatched junction bases numbered 15, after V lost 3 bases and J lost 0 bases. CDR1 and CDR2 (germline): LGHNA, YSLEER. CDR3 length equals 19 residues. Here the CDR3 DNA reads TGCGCCAGCAGCCACCCGAGGGGATGGGCTAGCGGTAGCACAGATACGCAGTATTTT. This translates into CASSHPRGWASGSTDTQYF.

This sequence joins TRBV4-3 and TRBJ2-2; weak D call: TRBD1 (5 bases). This CDR3 contains 15 residues. The germline V and J ends were trimmed by 4 bases and 12 bases, with 21 bases remaining between them. In germline, CDR1 is LGHNA, CDR2 YSLEER. This CDR3 reads CASSRLDGALDKLFF. Here the CDR3 DNA reads TGCGCCAGCAGCCGGTTGGACGGTGCTTTGGACAAGCTGTTTTTT.

The V call is TRBV21-1, the J call TRBJ2-7; TRBD1, the table's D call, lacks a check against the DNA. TRBV21-1 is annotated as a pseudogene. The CDR3 has 16 amino acids. The CDR3 DNA follows: TGTGCCAGCAGCAATACGGGGGACAGGGCATCCTACGAGCAGTACTTC. It yields the protein CASSNTGDRASYEQYF.

This clone was seen only a few times. The chain recombines TRBV28 with TRBJ2-5; 7 bases align to TRBD2. CDR3 length: 13 residues. The J segment lost 5 bases and the V segment lost 2 bases, leaving 2 bases of the junction unmatched. Germline CDR1 reads MDHEN; CDR2 reads SYDVKM. The CDR3 protein is CASSLRTRETQYF. The CDR3 DNA reads TGTGCCAGCAGTTTAAGGACTAGGGAGACCCAGTACTTC.

The CDR3 nucleotides are TGCGCCAGCAGCCGGGGGTCCTTGGGGGAGACCCAGTACTTC. This translates into CASSRGSLGETQYF. The chain couples TRBV5-1 to TRBJ2-5; weak D call: TRBD2 (6 bases). CDR3 size: 14 residues. V lost 4 bases, J lost 5 bases, and 15 bases lay in between. Germline V lookup: CDR1 SGHRS, CDR2 YFSETQ.

The CDR3 spells CASSSETSGAGGTQYF. CDR3 DNA sequence: TGTGCCAGCAGCTCCGAGACTAGCGGGGCAGGAGGTACGCAGTATTTT. V and J are TRBV5-4 and TRBJ2-3; TRBD2 matches 11 bases. This CDR3 comprises 16 residues. Unmatched junction bases numbered 11, after V lost 3 bases and J lost 8 bases. From germline, CDR1 is SGHNT and CDR2 YYREEE (reference sequence).